The 13 T cell receptor beta chains in this list originate from one sample, sequenced in a study of OX40 agonist ivuxolimab in advanced cancers. Here immunoSEQ multiplex PCR was the method, and the copy in TCRdb shows in-frame clones only, minus some. The sample has fewer than 95,000 clones, approximately 85% seen once. Sample: CD4+ or CD8+ T cells sorted from blood, taken in a trial of the OX40 agonist ivuxolimab. These TCRs come from an adult with an advanced solid tumor such as melanoma, head and neck, liver or kidney cancer.

This chain uses TRBV19 with TRBJ1-2, with D perhaps TRBD1 (5 bases). In germline, CDR1 is LNHDA, CDR2 SQIVND (reference sequence). This CDR3 is 13 amino acids long. V shed 5 bases and J shed 5 bases, with 12 bases lying between them. CDR3 bases: TGTGCCAGTAGTTCGGGACCGCAGTATGGCTACACCTTC. Translation gives CASSSGPQYGYTF. Based on the CDR3 plus reference TRBV19 and TRBJ1-2, the full variable domain is DGGITQSPKYLFRKEGQNVTLSCEQNLNHDAMYWYRQDPGQGLRLIYYSQIVNDFQKGDIAEGYSVSREKKESFPLTVTSAQKNPTAFYLCASSSGPQYGYTFGSGTRLTVV.

The V and J genes are TRBV4-2 and TRBJ2-7; 8 bases match TRBD2. CDR3 length equals 15 residues. J gave up 2 bases and V 1 base, and 4 bases lay outside the gene matches. CDR1 is LGHNA and CDR2 is YNFKEQ in the germline V gene. The DNA of the CDR3 is TGTGCCAGCAGCCAAGGCACTAGCGGAACCTACGAGCAGTACTTC. Translated, it gives CASSQGTSGTYEQYF.

This clone occurred once. This rearrangement joins TRBV2 to TRBJ1-5, with no clear D. This CDR3 comprises 16 residues. Trimming removed 8 bases from V and 2 bases from J, with 19 bases in between. Germline V lookup: CDR1 SNHLY, CDR2 FYNNEI. CDR3 in amino acids: CASSLRAGRGNQPQHF. The CDR3 region has the DNA TGTGCCAGCTCCCTCCGAGCGGGGAGAGGCAATCAGCCCCAGCATTTT.

The chain recombines TRBV7-3 with TRBJ2-3; D might be TRBD2 (6 bases). CDR1 is SGHTA and CDR2 is FQGTGA in the germline V gene. This CDR3 has 14 amino acids. Trimming took 5 bases from V and 4 from J, leaving 13 bases between them. CDR3 coding DNA: TGTGCCAGCAGCCCGGGACTCGGACCAGATACGCAGTATTTT. Translated: CASSPGLGPDTQYF.

As for this clone: Relative to the germline gene, one junction end is altered; a read error may explain this. At the DNA level, this CDR3 is encoded by other sequences in the same sample as well. The chain joins TRBV7-6 to TRBJ1-4, with D maybe TRBD1 (6 bases). Germline CDR1 SGHVS, CDR2 FNYEAQ. This CDR3 spans 13 amino acids. The CDR3 nucleotides are TGTGCCAGCAGCCGTGGGGGGGCATTTAAACTGTTCTTT. It is translated as CASSRGGAFKLFF. The entire variable domain, with the rest obtained from reference TRBV7-6 and TRBJ1-4, is as follows: GAGVSQSPRYKVTKRGQDVALRCDPISGHVSLYWYRQALGQGPEFLTYFNYEAQQDKSGLPNDRFSAERPEGSISTLTIQRTEQRDSAMYRCASSRGGAFKLFFGSGTQLSVL.

V gene TRBV5-1 combines with J gene TRBJ2-7; 8 positions agree with TRBD1. This CDR3 is 16 amino acids long. Germline CDR1 reads SGHRS; CDR2 reads YFSETQ. V shed 3 bases, J shed 4 bases, and the junction held 12 bases outside the gene matches. The CDR3 sequence: CASSSRTGGSGYEQYF. CDR3 nucleotides: TGCGCCAGCAGCTCTCGAACAGGGGGGTCGGGGTACGAGCAGTACTTC.

This clone has ten or more counts. The V and J genes are TRBV30 and TRBJ1-1; no reliable D call. Looked up from germline, CDR1 is GTSNPN and CDR2 is SVGIG (reference sequence). CDR3 length: 13 residues. V gave up 0 bases and J gave up 1 base, with 6 bases separating them. As DNA, the CDR3 is TGTGCCTGGAGTGTACACGGGAACACTGAAGCTTTCTTT. Residues: CAWSVHGNTEAFF.

This chain uses TRBV7-2 with TRBJ1-1, with D hard to call. Germline assignment: CDR1 SGHTA and CDR2 FQGNSA. CDR3 length equals 14 residues. Trimming removed 5 bases from V and 4 bases from J, with 14 bases in between. CDR3: CASSPGGPITEAFF. The CDR3 DNA is TGTGCCAGCAGCCCCGGTGGACCAATCACTGAAGCTTTCTTT.

This clone occurred once. This sequence joins TRBV2 and TRBJ2-3, with D unclear. The V gene lost 0 bases and the J gene lost 2 bases, with 12 bases spanning the gap. CDR1 SNHLY and CDR2 FYNNEI come from the germline V gene. The CDR3 has 16 amino acids. DNA of the CDR3: TGTGCCAGCAGTGAAGCTGGGCTGGTCTACACAGATACGCAGTATTTT. Translated: CASSEAGLVYTDTQYF.

V gene TRBV11-3 combines with J gene TRBJ1-4; D possibly corresponds to TRBD1 (5 bases). CDR1 is SGHNT and CDR2 is YENEEA in the germline V gene. V lost 7 bases, J lost 2 bases, and 11 bases lay in between. CDR3 length: 14 amino acids. The CDR3 region is CASTQGSTNEKLFF. The CDR3 bases are TGTGCCAGCACGCAGGGAAGCACTAATGAAAAACTGTTTTTT.

The gene calls are TRBV15 and TRBJ1-5, with TRBD1 matching 9 bases. This CDR3 has 14 amino acids. V trimming: 2 bases; J trimming: 5 bases; junction bases outside the gene matches: 1. Germline V gives CDR1 LNHNV, CDR2 YYDKDF (reference sequence). Here the CDR3 DNA reads TGTGCCACCAGCAGAACAGGGGGCTATCAGCCCCAGCATTTT. Protein: CATSRTGGYQPQHF.

The chain carries TRBV7-3 and TRBJ1-1, with 7 bases fitting TRBD1. Trimming removed 2 bases from V and 11 bases from J; junction bases left unmatched: 8. Germline values: CDR1 SGHTA, CDR2 FQGTGA. The CDR3 is made up of 13 amino acids. CDR3 sequence (DNA): TGTGCCAGCAGCTTAGGACAGGACACCCGGGCTTTCTTT. The encoded protein is CASSLGQDTRAFF.

This chain links TRBV5-1 with TRBJ1-3, with D hard to call. Trimming stripped 0 bases from V and 3 bases from J, with 7 bases between. The CDR3 consists of 14 residues. Germline V gene lookup returns CDR1 SGHRS and CDR2 YFSETQ. CDR3 in amino acids: CASSLEADGNTIYF. In nucleotides, the CDR3 is TGCGCCAGCAGCTTGGAGGCAGATGGAAACACCATATATTTT.